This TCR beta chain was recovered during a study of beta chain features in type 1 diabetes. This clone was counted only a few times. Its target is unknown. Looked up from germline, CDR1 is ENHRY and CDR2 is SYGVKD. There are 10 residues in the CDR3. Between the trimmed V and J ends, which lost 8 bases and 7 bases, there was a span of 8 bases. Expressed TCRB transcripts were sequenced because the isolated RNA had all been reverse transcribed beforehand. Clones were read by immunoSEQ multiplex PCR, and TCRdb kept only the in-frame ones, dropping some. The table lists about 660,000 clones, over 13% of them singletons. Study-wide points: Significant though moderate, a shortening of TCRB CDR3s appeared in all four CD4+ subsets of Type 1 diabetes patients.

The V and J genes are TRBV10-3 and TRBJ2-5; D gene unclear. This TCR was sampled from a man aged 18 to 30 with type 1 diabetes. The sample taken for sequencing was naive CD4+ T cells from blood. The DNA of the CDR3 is TGTGCCATCGGTAACGGGACCCAGTACTTC. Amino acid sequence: CAIGNGTQYF.